Only one count was recorded for the clone carrying this TCR beta chain. The sample comes from a study of blood T cell repertoires in COVID-19. Each participant's cohort was designated according to participant-reported clinical history. Germline V lookup: CDR1 LNHDA, CDR2 SQIVND (reference sequence). The CDR3 loop spans 17 amino acids. Unmatched junction bases numbered 12, after V lost 7 bases and J lost 0 bases. Original processing notes: Nucleated cell number was recorded as an estimate derived from reference gene primer amplification. Measured with immunoSEQ multiplex PCR; TCRdb has only the in-frame clones, and not every one. The DNA was the basis for D and trimming; V, J and clone size are from that table. Of some 140,000 clones listed, less than 90% were seen once; the top ten hold 5.5%.

The clonotype originates from a man aged 35-49 years with acute COVID-19. The sequenced sample was PBMCs or T cells enriched from blood (not recorded which). The genes are TRBV19 and TRBJ1-5; 7 bases map to TRBD1. CDR3: CASTPGTEYYSNQPQHF. DNA of the CDR3: TGTGCCAGTACCCCTGGGACAGAGTATTATAGCAATCAGCCCCAGCATTTT.